Listed below are T cell receptor beta chains from one sample, sequenced in a study of T cell responses to AZD1222 COVID-19 vaccine. The repertoire was sequenced with immunoSEQ multiplex PCR; TCRdb's copy has only in-frame clones and lacks some. The table lists approximately 190,000 clones, around 92% of them singletons. Sequencing was performed on peripheral blood, taken on day 0 of AZD1222 vaccination. The receptor set was obtained from an adult in good health. The CDR3 runs from the conserved cysteine through the conserved F or W. Fields, in order: J gene, D gene, clone size, V gene, CDR3 protein, CDR3 DNA. D genes are given only for firm matches. Size tells how often a clone was seen (once, few, many) or the class of an expanded clone, and some rows leave it out.

TRBJ1-3,.,.,TRBV4-1,CASSQNRGNTIYF,TGCGCCAGCAGCCAAAACAGGGGAAACACCATATATTTT
TRBJ2-2,TRBD1,.,TRBV7-2,CASSRDRSTGELFF,TGTGCCAGCAGCCGGGACAGGTCAACCGGGGAGCTGTTTTTT
TRBJ1-1,.,.,TRBV19,CASSPREGVTEAFF,TGTGCCAGTAGTCCCAGGGAGGGAGTTACTGAAGCTTTCTTT
TRBJ2-1,.,.,TRBV5-8,CASSRSGVLHDGQFF,TGTGCCAGCAGCCGATCGGGGGTCCTACATGATGGGCAGTTCTTC
TRBJ2-4,.,.,TRBV14,CASSQFGLAKNIQYF,TGTGCCAGCAGCCAATTCGGGCTAGCCAAAAACATTCAGTACTTC
TRBJ1-2,TRBD1,.,TRBV27,CASSLVAQTGGNYGYTF,TGTGCCAGCAGTTTAGTAGCCCAAACAGGGGGAAACTATGGCTACACCTTC
TRBJ2-7,TRBD2,once,TRBV6-5,CASTTSGSYEQYF,TGTGCCAGCACGACTAGCGGGTCCTACGAGCAGTACTTC
TRBJ2-5,.,.,TRBV6-2/TRBV6-3,CASSYSKVPHEETQYF,TGTGCCAGCAGTTACTCTAAGGTTCCTCACGAGGAGACCCAGTACTTC
TRBJ1-1,.,.,TRBV12-3/TRBV12-4,CASTLNGPEAFF,TGTGCCAGCACCCTAAATGGCCCTGAAGCTTTCTTT
TRBJ1-2,TRBD1,.,TRBV18,CASSPFSEQGAVGYTF,TGTGCCAGCTCACCTTTCTCAGAACAGGGGGCAGTTGGCTACACCTTC
TRBJ2-5,TRBD2,.,TRBV5-6,CASSLGIAGGEETQYF,TGTGCCAGCAGCTTGGGTATAGCGGGGGGTGAGGAGACCCAGTACTTC
TRBJ1-1,TRBD1,.,TRBV5-1,CASSSKNKPGQGASEAFF,TGCGCCAGCAGCTCAAAGAACAAACCGGGACAGGGGGCCTCTGAAGCTTTCTTT
TRBJ2-1,.,.,TRBV6-5,CASTPGWPLGNEQFF,TGTGCCAGCACCCCCGGATGGCCCCTGGGGAATGAGCAGTTCTTC
TRBJ1-5,TRBD1,.,TRBV7-2,CASSLRQGYSNQPQHF,TGTGCCAGCAGCTTACGACAGGGCTATAGCAATCAGCCCCAGCATTTT
TRBJ1-2,TRBD1,.,TRBV5-1,CASSLGTGAYGYTF,TGCGCCAGCAGCTTGGGGACAGGGGCGTATGGCTACACCTTC
TRBJ2-7,.,.,TRBV15,CATSRDQGGYEQYF,TGTGCCACCAGCAGAGACCAGGGGGGGTACGAGCAGTACTTC
TRBJ2-1,TRBD1,.,TRBV11-1,CASSNTGGSYNEQFF,TGTGCCAGCAGCAATACAGGGGGCTCCTACAATGAGCAGTTCTTC
TRBJ2-2,TRBD1,.,TRBV3-1/TRBV3-2,CASSRGQGNTGELFF,TGTGCCAGCAGCCGGGGACAGGGTAACACCGGGGAGCTGTTTTTT
TRBJ2-5,TRBD2,.,TRBV3-1/TRBV3-2,CASSQRLAGKETQYF,TGTGCCAGCAGCCAAAGACTAGCCGGAAAGGAGACCCAGTACTTC
TRBJ1-5,.,.,TRBV6-1,CASSEDGQPQHF,TGTGCCAGCAGTGAAGACGGTCAGCCCCAGCATTTT
TRBJ1-5,.,few,TRBV11-2,CASSLDRNQPQHF,TGTGCCAGCAGCTTAGACAGGAACCAGCCCCAGCATTTT
TRBJ2-5,TRBD1,.,TRBV5-6,CASSLAGTGGTETQYF,TGTGCCAGCAGCTTGGCGGGGACAGGGGGAACAGAGACCCAGTACTTC
TRBJ1-5,.,.,TRBV28,CASSARTIYSNQPQHF,TGTGCCAGCAGCGCCAGGACAATTTATAGCAATCAGCCCCAGCATTTT
TRBJ1-5,.,.,TRBV19,CASSMGVLSNQPQHF,TGTGCCAGTAGTATGGGGGTTCTTAGCAATCAGCCCCAGCATTTT
TRBJ1-6,.,once,TRBV30,CAWSAGQLDNSPLHF,TGTGCCTGGAGTGCGGGCCAGCTAGATAATTCACCCCTCCACTTT
TRBJ2-2,TRBD1,.,TRBV19,CAIRDRGIGELFF,TGTGCCATACGGGACAGGGGGATCGGGGAGCTGTTTTTT
TRBJ1-3,.,.,TRBV6-5,CASSTASGNTIYF,TGTGCCAGCAGCACAGCTTCTGGAAACACCATATATTTT
TRBJ2-4,TRBD1,.,TRBV28,CASRRADRETRAKNIQYF,TGTGCCAGCAGGAGGGCCGACAGGGAGACAAGAGCCAAAAACATTCAGTACTTC
TRBJ1-4,.,.,TRBV19,CASSIGEVAEKLFF,TGTGCCAGTAGTATCGGGGAAGTGGCCGAAAAACTGTTTTTT
TRBJ1-4,.,once,TRBV19,CASSISLREKLFF,TGTGCCAGTAGTATATCGTTAAGGGAAAAACTGTTTTTT
TRBJ2-5,.,once,TRBV2,CASSGPVQETQYF,TGTGCCAGCAGTGGACCGGTCCAAGAGACCCAGTACTTC
TRBJ2-5,.,.,TRBV5-1,CASSLARGLETQYF,TGCGCCAGCAGCTTGGCCAGGGGTTTAGAGACCCAGTACTTC
TRBJ2-1,TRBD2,.,TRBV7-3,CASSRTSGPNEQFF,TGTGCCAGCAGCCGGACTAGCGGCCCCAATGAGCAGTTCTTC
TRBJ2-2,.,once,TRBV19,CASRGRATGELFF,TGTGCCAGTAGAGGCAGGGCCACCGGGGAGCTGTTTTTT
TRBJ1-1,.,.,TRBV6-5,CASSRQAANTEAFF,TGTGCCAGCAGTCGACAGGCCGCGAACACTGAAGCTTTCTTT
TRBJ2-2,.,.,TRBV7-9,CASRAWGQGAGELFF,TGTGCCAGCAGAGCTTGGGGGCAGGGCGCCGGGGAGCTGTTTTTT
TRBJ2-7,.,.,TRBV5-1,CASSLLQTGYEQYF,TGCGCCAGCAGCTTGTTACAGACAGGATACGAGCAGTACTTC
TRBJ2-5,TRBD1,.,TRBV9,CASSTRGQGAGETQYF,TGTGCCAGCAGCACCCGTGGTCAGGGGGCCGGAGAGACCCAGTACTTC
TRBJ2-7,.,.,TRBV5-6,CASSLNYEQYF,TGTGCCAGCAGTCTTAACTACGAGCAGTACTTC
TRBJ2-7,.,.,TRBV2,CASSGSRDEQYF,TGTGCCAGCAGTGGATCTAGGGACGAGCAGTACTTC
TRBJ1-4,.,.,TRBV30,CAWSVQAATNEKLFF,TGTGCCTGGAGTGTACAGGCCGCAACTAATGAAAAACTGTTTTTT
TRBJ1-5,.,.,TRBV27,CASSQRYRNSNQPQHF,TGTGCCAGCAGTCAACGATACAGGAATAGCAATCAGCCCCAGCATTTT
TRBJ1-3,.,.,TRBV9,CASSVDGPRISGNTIYF,TGTGCCAGCAGCGTAGATGGGCCTAGAATCTCTGGAAACACCATATATTTT
TRBJ1-1,.,.,TRBV15,CATSRGGGESTEAFF,TGTGCCACCAGCAGAGGGGGAGGGGAGAGTACTGAAGCTTTCTTT
TRBJ1-1,.,.,TRBV2,CASSATLQGKDTEAFF,TGTGCCAGCAGTGCCACTTTACAGGGAAAGGACACTGAAGCTTTCTTT